This T cell receptor beta chain originates from a study of blood T cell repertoires in COVID-19. Study in general: The study drew acute and convalescent COVID-19 samples from the United States, Italy and Spain.

Germline V CDR1 and CDR2: LNHNV, YYDKDF (reference sequence). With 0 bases removed from V and 5 bases from J, the gap between germline ends came to 6 bases. This CDR3 is 13 amino acids long. Per the original data handling: From reference gene primer amplification, estimates of nucleated cell counts were derived. Here immunoSEQ multiplex PCR was the method, and the copy in TCRdb shows in-frame clones only, minus some. V, J and clone size are those of that table, while D and trimming were read from the DNA. The sample lists approximately 120,000 clones, 85% to 90% occurring once. Those enrolled in Seattle joined during active infection and were followed longitudinally afterward.

This sequence joins TRBV15 and TRBJ2-3; perhaps TRBD2 as D (5 bases). This TCR came from a woman aged 80 or over with COVID-19, enrolled during active disease. The sequenced sample was peripheral blood. The CDR3 region is CATSRDRGDTQYF. Here the CDR3 DNA reads TGTGCCACCAGCAGAGATCGGGGAGATACGCAGTATTTT. Full variable domain (outside the CDR3, taken from reference TRBV15 and TRBJ2-3): DAMVIQNPRYQVTQFGKPVTLSCSQTLNHNVMYWYQQKSSQAPKLLFHYYDKDFNNEADTPDNFQSRRPNTSFCFLDIRSPGLGDTAMYLCATSRDRGDTQYFGPGTRLTVL.